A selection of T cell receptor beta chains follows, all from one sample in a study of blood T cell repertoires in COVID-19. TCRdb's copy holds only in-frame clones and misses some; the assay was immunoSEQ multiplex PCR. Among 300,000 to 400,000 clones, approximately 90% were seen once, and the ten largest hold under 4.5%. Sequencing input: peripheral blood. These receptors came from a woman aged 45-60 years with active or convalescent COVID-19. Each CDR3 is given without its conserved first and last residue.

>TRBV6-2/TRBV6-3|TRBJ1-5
ASTPRGASEVWNQPQH
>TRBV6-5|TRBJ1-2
ASSYGGGIYGYT
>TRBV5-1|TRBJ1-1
ASSLYGVDTEAF
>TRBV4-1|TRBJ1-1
ASRQPGQMNTEAF
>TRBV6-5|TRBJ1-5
ASSPGLTYQPQH
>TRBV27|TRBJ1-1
ASNRRGLDTEAF
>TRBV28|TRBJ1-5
ASSATGVFFTYSNQPQH
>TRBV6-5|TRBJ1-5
ASGLRTGVNQPQH
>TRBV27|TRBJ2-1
ASSRLGGSYNEQF
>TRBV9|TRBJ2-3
ASSVGLGRTDTQY
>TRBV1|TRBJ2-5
TGRTGLPDPY
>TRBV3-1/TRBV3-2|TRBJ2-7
ASGTGSEQY
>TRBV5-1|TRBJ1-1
ASSPTPGNTEAF
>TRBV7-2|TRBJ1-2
ASSHIGSYGYT
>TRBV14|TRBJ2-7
ASSLEDGDEQY
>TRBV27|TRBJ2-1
ASSWAGLGEQF
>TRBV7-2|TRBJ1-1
ASTYLKGGNTEAF
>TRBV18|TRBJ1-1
ASSLQTTTTEAF
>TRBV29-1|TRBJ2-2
SVRDTGELF
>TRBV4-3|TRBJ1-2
ASSQDRQGANYGYT
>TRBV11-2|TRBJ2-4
ASRGLVKNIQY
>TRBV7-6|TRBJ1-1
ASGRQGAANTEAF
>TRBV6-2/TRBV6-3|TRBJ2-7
ASSHGTGEVYEQY
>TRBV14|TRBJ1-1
ASSLARENTEAF
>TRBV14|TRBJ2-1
ASSQDRSGSSYNEQF
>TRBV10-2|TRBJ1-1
ASGTVNTEAF
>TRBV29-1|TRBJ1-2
SSAGPNYGYT
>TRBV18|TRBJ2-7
ASSPSLSGTGLGEQY
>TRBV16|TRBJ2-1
ASSQSHTRDNEQF
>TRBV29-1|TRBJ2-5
SVLRGSPASGRVETQY
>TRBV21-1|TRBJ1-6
ASINLIGTGNSPLH
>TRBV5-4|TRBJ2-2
ASSLDLQTTGIGGELF
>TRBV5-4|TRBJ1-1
ASSLGGREAEAF
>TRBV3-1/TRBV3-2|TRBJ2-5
ASSQVVGGEETQY
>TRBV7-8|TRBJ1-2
ASSLEQGGSYGYT
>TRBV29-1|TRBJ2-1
SVGARGNSYNEQF
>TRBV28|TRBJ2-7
ASSSASGSSYEQY
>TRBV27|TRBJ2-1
ASRPKGIQGTYNEQF
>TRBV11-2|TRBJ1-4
ASRDTGTGNEKLF
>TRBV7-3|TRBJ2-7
ASSLRQSYEQY
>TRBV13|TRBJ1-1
ASRLQGMNTEAF
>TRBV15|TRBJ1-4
ATSRVGRGATNEKLF
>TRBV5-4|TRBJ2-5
ASSLGSEETQY
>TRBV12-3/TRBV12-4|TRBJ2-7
ASSLSRGYEQY
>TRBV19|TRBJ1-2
ASSINAPIHGYT
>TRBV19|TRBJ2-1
ASSMLTSRNEQF
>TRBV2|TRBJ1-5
ASSAGQGAQPQH
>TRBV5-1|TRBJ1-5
ASSPGQANQPQH
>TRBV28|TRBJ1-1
ASSLTGQLNTEAF
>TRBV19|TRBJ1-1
ASSTREMNTEAF
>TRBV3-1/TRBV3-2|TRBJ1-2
ASSLNAGTGDFGGYT
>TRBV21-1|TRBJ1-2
ARLGQGPPLYGYT
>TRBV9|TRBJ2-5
ASSGHLAGGQETQY
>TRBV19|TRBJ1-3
ATVDRDSGNTIY
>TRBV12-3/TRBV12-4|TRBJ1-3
ASSFQNTIY
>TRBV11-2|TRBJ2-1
ASSRRPPGQGVKDEQF
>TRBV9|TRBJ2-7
ASSGLGGIYEQY
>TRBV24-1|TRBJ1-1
ATSDPGRVWGQNTEAF